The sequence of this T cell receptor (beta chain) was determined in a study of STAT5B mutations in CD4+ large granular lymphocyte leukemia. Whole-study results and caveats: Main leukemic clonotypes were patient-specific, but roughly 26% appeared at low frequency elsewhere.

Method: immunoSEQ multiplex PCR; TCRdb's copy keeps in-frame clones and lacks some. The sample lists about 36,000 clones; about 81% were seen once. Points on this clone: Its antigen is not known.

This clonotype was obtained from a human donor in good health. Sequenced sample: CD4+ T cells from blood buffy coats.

CDR3 in DNA: TGCGCCAGCAGCCCAGAGGACAGTCAAAACTACGAGCAGTACTTC. Translating gives CASSPEDSQNYEQYF. The chain employs TRBV4-1 and TRBJ2-7; D possibly corresponds to TRBD1 (6 bases). Germline V gene lookup returns CDR1 MGHRA and CDR2 YSYEKL. V was clipped by 4 bases and J by 3 bases, with 16 bases between them. The CDR3 is 15 amino acids.